This is a list of T cell receptor beta chains from one sample in a study of blood T cells in healthy people across ages. TCRdb reprocessed the 5' RACE reads via MiXCR and lists one record per CDR3 protein. Here the sample spans 850,000 to 1,100,000 distinct CDR3 sequences, 35% to 40% being singletons. The sequencing sample was made of blood. Source of these receptors: a young man in good health. Each CDR3 is given with its conserved first and last residue. A D gene is named only where the DNA matches it firmly. Clone sizes are given selectively: once, few, many, or a class where the clone is expanded.

V: TRBV12-3/TRBV12-4
D: TRBD1
size: few
J: TRBJ1-4
DNA: TGTGCCAGCAGGGGACAGGATCGAATGAAAAAACTGTTTTTT
CDR3: CASRGQDRMKKLFF

V: TRBV28
D: .
size: .
J: TRBJ1-1
DNA: TGTGCCAGCAGTCCCCGTTTGTTGAGGGTCGGGGGGACTGAAGCTTTCTTT
CDR3: CASSPRLLRVGGTEAFF

V: TRBV10-3
D: TRBD2
size: few
J: TRBJ2-1
DNA: TGTGCCATCAGTGAGTTAGCGGGGGGGCCCGTCCCCTACAATGAGCAGTTCTTC
CDR3: CAISELAGGPVPYNEQFF

V: TRBV20-1
D: .
size: many
J: TRBJ2-5
DNA: TGCAGTGCTAGAGATGGGGAGACCCAGTACTTC
CDR3: CSARDGETQYF

V: TRBV7-9
D: .
size: .
J: TRBJ1-6
DNA: TGTGCCAGCAGCTTAGCAGACAGCCTCGTTTCACCCCTCCACTTT
CDR3: CASSLADSLVSPLHF

V: TRBV28
D: .
size: .
J: TRBJ2-3
DNA: TGTGCCAGCAGCCCGGTGGGGCAGGGAGCAGATACGCAGTATTTT
CDR3: CASSPVGQGADTQYF

V: TRBV20-1
D: TRBD1
size: few
J: TRBJ1-5
DNA: TGCAGTGCTCCAAAGACAGGGTTCACCGATAAGCCCCAGCATTTT
CDR3: CSAPKTGFTDKPQHF

V: TRBV5-4
D: .
size: .
J: TRBJ2-3
DNA: TGTGCCAGCAAGGGGGACTCAGATACGCAGTATTTT
CDR3: CASKGDSDTQYF

V: TRBV2
D: .
size: .
J: TRBJ1-2
DNA: TGTGCCAGCAGTGAAACAAGGGGTGGCTACACCTTC
CDR3: CASSETRGGYTF

V: TRBV2
D: .
size: .
J: TRBJ1-6
DNA: TGTGCCAGCAGGCAGGATAATTCACCCCTCCACTTT
CDR3: CASRQDNSPLHF

V: TRBV6-2/TRBV6-3
D: TRBD2
size: few
J: TRBJ2-1
DNA: TGTGCCAGCAACGACCGACTAGCCGGTCTGAGTTATGAGCAGTTCTTC
CDR3: CASNDRLAGLSYEQFF

V: TRBV24-1
D: TRBD1
size: .
J: TRBJ2-3
DNA: TGTGCCACCAGTGATCGGCGACAGGGGCGATACACAGATACGCAGTATTTT
CDR3: CATSDRRQGRYTDTQYF

V: TRBV11-2
D: TRBD2
size: .
J: TRBJ2-1
DNA: TGTGCCAGCAGCGTCCGCGGGGGGCTAGAGGGGAAAAATGAGCAGTTCTTC
CDR3: CASSVRGGLEGKNEQFF

V: TRBV5-1
D: .
size: few
J: TRBJ1-5
DNA: TGCGCCAGCAGCTCGAGGCCTGGAGATAATCAGCCCCAGCATTTT
CDR3: CASSSRPGDNQPQHF

V: TRBV6-5
D: TRBD1
size: few
J: TRBJ1-4
DNA: TGTGCCAGCAGGTGGACAGGGCGTAATGAAAAACTGTTTTTT
CDR3: CASRWTGRNEKLFF

V: TRBV4-1
D: .
size: .
J: TRBJ1-4
DNA: TGCGCCAGCAGCCAAGACGGAGTACTGTTTTTT
CDR3: CASSQDGVLFF

V: TRBV20-1
D: .
size: .
J: TRBJ1-1
DNA: TGCAGTGCTAGTTTTATTACAGGTAGTACTGAAGCTTTCTTT
CDR3: CSASFITGSTEAFF

V: TRBV20-1
D: TRBD2
size: .
J: TRBJ2-3
DNA: TGCAGTGCTTCAGAACTAGCGGGGCTTACAGATACGCAGTATTTT
CDR3: CSASELAGLTDTQYF

V: TRBV7-3
D: TRBD2
size: .
J: TRBJ2-3
DNA: TGTGCCAGCAGCTTAATGGCGGGGGGGGTAGATACGCAGTATTTT
CDR3: CASSLMAGGVDTQYF

V: TRBV7-9
D: TRBD1
size: few
J: TRBJ2-2
DNA: TGTGCCAGCAGCTTCCCGCAAAGGGGGCATTCCGGGGAGCTGTTTTTT
CDR3: CASSFPQRGHSGELFF

V: TRBV6-5
D: .
size: .
J: TRBJ1-1
DNA: TGTGCCAGCAGTCCTTCATTGGGCAGGAACACTGAAGCTTTCTTT
CDR3: CASSPSLGRNTEAFF

V: TRBV20-1
D: TRBD1
size: .
J: TRBJ2-7
DNA: TGCAGTGCTTGGGACAGACCCCTCTCCAATGAGCAGTACTTC
CDR3: CSAWDRPLSNEQYF

V: TRBV2
D: .
size: .
J: TRBJ2-1
DNA: TGTGCCAGCGGGGACGTCGCCCCAGGGGATGAGCAGTTCTTC
CDR3: CASGDVAPGDEQFF

V: TRBV7-6
D: TRBD1
size: .
J: TRBJ2-1
DNA: TGTGCCAGCAGCTTGGGGGACCGGGACAGGATTTGTGAGCAGTTCTTC
CDR3: CASSLGDRDRICEQFF

V: TRBV6-6
D: .
size: .
J: TRBJ2-5
DNA: TGTGCCAGCAGTTACACCTTAGAGACCCAGTACTTC
CDR3: CASSYTLETQYF

V: TRBV29-1
D: .
size: many
J: TRBJ2-6
DNA: TGCAGCGTTGAAAGAGTCTCTGGGGCCAACGTCCTGACTTTC
CDR3: CSVERVSGANVLTF

V: TRBV6-2/TRBV6-3
D: TRBD1
size: .
J: TRBJ2-3
DNA: TGTGCCAGCAGCCGGACAGGCCACTTCACAGATACGCAGTATTTT
CDR3: CASSRTGHFTDTQYF

V: TRBV7-2
D: .
size: .
J: TRBJ2-7
DNA: TGTGCCAGCAGCTCAAATGGGGGCCCCTACGAGCAGTACTTC
CDR3: CASSSNGGPYEQYF

V: TRBV6-2/TRBV6-3
D: .
size: .
J: TRBJ1-5
DNA: TGTGCCAGCAGTTACCTTGGCGTCAATCAGCCCCAGCATTTT
CDR3: CASSYLGVNQPQHF

V: TRBV7-2
D: .
size: .
J: TRBJ2-1
DNA: TGTGCCAGCAGCTTAGTCGAGGGGTATGAGCAGTTCTTC
CDR3: CASSLVEGYEQFF

V: TRBV6-5
D: .
size: .
J: TRBJ1-1
DNA: TGTGCCAGCGTGGGGGGGGTCGGGACTGAAGCTTTCTTT
CDR3: CASVGGVGTEAFF

V: TRBV12-3/TRBV12-4
D: TRBD1
size: .
J: TRBJ2-3
DNA: TGTGCCAGCAACGGGGACAGCGAAACGCTCCCTAGCACAGATACGCAGTATTTT
CDR3: CASNGDSETLPSTDTQYF

V: TRBV4-1
D: TRBD1
size: .
J: TRBJ1-5
DNA: TGCGCCAGCAGCCAAGTACAGGGGGAACAGCCCCAGCATTTT
CDR3: CASSQVQGEQPQHF

V: TRBV12-3/TRBV12-4
D: .
size: .
J: TRBJ1-3
DNA: TGTGCCAGCAGTTTTGTAGCTGGAAACACCATATATTTT
CDR3: CASSFVAGNTIYF

V: TRBV4-3
D: .
size: few
J: TRBJ1-5
DNA: TGCGCCAGCAGCCAGTGGCAGGGAAGCAATCAGCCCCAGCATTTT
CDR3: CASSQWQGSNQPQHF

V: TRBV29-1
D: .
size: once
J: TRBJ2-2
DNA: TGCAGCGTTATTGTGCGCGGGGAGCTGTTTTTT
CDR3: CSVIVRGELFF

V: TRBV2
D: .
size: .
J: TRBJ2-2
DNA: TGTGCCAGCAACGGGAAAGGGGGCACCGGGGAGCTGTTTTTT
CDR3: CASNGKGGTGELFF

V: TRBV6-2/TRBV6-3
D: .
size: .
J: TRBJ1-4
DNA: TGTGCCAGCAGTTACGGGACGGAGGACGGAAAACTGTTTTTT
CDR3: CASSYGTEDGKLFF

V: TRBV27
D: .
size: .
J: TRBJ1-2
DNA: TGTGCCAGCAGCTCAGGGTCGCTTGGCTACACCTTC
CDR3: CASSSGSLGYTF

V: TRBV5-1
D: .
size: .
J: TRBJ1-5
DNA: TGCGCCGGCTCGAGAGATAGCAATCAGCCCCAGCATTTT
CDR3: CAGSRDSNQPQHF

V: TRBV5-1
D: .
size: .
J: TRBJ1-2
DNA: TGCGCCAGCAGCTTTGGTGGGGGATCAAGCAACTATGGCTACACCTTC
CDR3: CASSFGGGSSNYGYTF